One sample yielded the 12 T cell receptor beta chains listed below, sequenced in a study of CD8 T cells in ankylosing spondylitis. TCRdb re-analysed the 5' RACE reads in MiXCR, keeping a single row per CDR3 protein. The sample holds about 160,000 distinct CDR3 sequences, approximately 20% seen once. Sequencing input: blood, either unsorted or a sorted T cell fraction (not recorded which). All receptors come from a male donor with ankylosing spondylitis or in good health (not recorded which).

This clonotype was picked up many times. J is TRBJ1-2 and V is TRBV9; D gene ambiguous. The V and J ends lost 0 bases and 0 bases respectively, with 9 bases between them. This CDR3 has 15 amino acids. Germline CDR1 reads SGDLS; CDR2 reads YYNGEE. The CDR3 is CASSVAGLPNYGYTF. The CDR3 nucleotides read TGTGCCAGCAGCGTAGCGGGCCTGCCTAACTATGGCTACACCTTC.

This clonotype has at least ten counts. The CDR3: CASSISDGTDTQYF. The CDR3 nucleotides are TGCGCCAGCAGCATTAGTGACGGCACAGATACGCAGTATTTT. The chain couples TRBV5-1 to TRBJ2-3, with unresolved D. Germline V gene data show CDR1 as SGHRS and CDR2 as YFSETQ. V gave up 4 bases and J gave up 1 base, with 10 bases separating them. This CDR3 region has 14 residues.

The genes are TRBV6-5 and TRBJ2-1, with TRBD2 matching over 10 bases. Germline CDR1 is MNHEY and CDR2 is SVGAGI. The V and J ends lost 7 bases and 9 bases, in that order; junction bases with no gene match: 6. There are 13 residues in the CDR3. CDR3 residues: CASNLAGVSEQFF. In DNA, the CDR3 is TGTGCCAGCAACCTAGCGGGAGTATCTGAGCAGTTCTTC.

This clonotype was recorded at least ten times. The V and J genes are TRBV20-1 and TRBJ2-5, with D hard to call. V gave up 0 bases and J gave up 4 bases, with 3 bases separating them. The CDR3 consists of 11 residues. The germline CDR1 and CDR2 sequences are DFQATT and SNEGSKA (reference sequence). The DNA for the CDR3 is TGCAGTGCTAGAGATAGAGAGACCCAGTACTTC. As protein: CSARDRETQYF.

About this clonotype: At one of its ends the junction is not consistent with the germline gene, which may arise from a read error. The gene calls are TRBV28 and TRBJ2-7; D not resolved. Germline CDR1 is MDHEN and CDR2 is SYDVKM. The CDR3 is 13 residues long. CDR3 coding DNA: TGTGCCAGCAATCGCGGCAGAGATTACGCGCAGTACTTC. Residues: CASNRGRDYAQYF.

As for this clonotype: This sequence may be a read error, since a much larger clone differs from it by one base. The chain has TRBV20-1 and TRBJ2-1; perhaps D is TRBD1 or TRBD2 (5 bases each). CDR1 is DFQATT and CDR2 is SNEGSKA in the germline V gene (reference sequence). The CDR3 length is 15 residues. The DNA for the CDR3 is TGCAGTGCTAGGCCTTTAAAGGGACCCTACGATGAGCAGTTCTTC. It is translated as CSARPLKGPYDEQFF.

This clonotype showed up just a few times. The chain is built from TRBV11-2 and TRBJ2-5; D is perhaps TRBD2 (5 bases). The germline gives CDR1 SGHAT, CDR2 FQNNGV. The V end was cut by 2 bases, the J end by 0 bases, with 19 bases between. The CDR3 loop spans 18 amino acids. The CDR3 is CASSLRESGNPYQETQYF. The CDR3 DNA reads TGTGCCAGCAGCTTAAGGGAGTCCGGGAACCCGTACCAAGAGACCCAGTACTTC.

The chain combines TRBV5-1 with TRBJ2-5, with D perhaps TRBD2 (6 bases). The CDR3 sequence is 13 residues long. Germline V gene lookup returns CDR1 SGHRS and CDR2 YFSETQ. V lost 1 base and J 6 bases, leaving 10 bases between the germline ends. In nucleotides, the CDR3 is TGCGCCAGCAGCTTGCCGGGAGAAAAGACCCAGTACTTC. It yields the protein CASSLPGEKTQYF.

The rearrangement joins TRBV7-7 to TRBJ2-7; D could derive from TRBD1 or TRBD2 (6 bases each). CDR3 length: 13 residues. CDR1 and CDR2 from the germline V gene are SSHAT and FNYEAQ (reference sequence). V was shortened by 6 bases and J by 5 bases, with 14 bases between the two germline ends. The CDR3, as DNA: TGTGCCAGCAGTCCCGGGGGCTTCCACGAGCAGTACTTC. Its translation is CASSPGGFHEQYF. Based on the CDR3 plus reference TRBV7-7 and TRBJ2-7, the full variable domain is GAGVSQSPRYKVTKRGQDVTLRCDPISSHATLYWYQQALGQGPEFLTYFNYEAQPDKSGLPSDRFSAERPEGSISTLTIQRTEQRDSAMYRCASSPGGFHEQYFGPGTRLTVT.

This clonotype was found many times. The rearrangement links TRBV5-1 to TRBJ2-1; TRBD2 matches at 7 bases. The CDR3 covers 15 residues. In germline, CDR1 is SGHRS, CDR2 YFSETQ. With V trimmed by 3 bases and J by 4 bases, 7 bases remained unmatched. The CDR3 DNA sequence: TGCGCCAGCAGCTCCACCGGGACTACGTACAATGAGCAGTTCTTC. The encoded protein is CASSSTGTTYNEQFF. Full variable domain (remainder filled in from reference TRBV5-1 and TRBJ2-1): KAGVTQTPRYLIKTRGQQVTLSCSPISGHRSVSWYQQTPGQGLQFLFEYFSETQRNKGNFPGRFSGRQFSNSRSEMNVSTLELGDSALYLCASSSTGTTYNEQFFGPGTRLTVL.

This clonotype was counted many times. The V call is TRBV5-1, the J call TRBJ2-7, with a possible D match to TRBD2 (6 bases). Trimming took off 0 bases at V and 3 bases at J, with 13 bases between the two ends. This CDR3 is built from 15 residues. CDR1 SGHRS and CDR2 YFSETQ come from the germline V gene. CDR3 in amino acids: CASSLAAGGSYEQYF. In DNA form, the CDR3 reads TGCGCCAGCAGCTTGGCTGCAGGAGGGAGCTACGAGCAGTACTTC.

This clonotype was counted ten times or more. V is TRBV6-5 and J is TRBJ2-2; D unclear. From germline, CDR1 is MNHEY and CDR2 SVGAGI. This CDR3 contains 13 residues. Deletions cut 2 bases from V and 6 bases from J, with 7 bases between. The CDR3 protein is CASSYRAAGELFF. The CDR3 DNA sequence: TGTGCCAGCAGTTACCGAGCAGCCGGGGAGCTGTTTTTT.